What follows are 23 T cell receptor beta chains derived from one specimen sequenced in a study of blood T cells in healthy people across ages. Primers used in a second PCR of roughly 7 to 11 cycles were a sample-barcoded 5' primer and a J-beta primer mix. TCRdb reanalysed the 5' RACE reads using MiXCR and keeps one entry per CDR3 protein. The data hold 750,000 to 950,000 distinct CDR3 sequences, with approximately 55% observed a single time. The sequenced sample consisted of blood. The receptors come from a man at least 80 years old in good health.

CDR3 sequence: CAISGFGAINYGYTF. The CDR3 DNA is TGTGCCATCAGTGGCTTCGGCGCGATTAACTATGGCTACACCTTC. J is TRBJ1-2 and V is TRBV10-3; no firm D call. The V and J ends lost 4 bases and 1 base respectively, with 13 bases between them. Germline V gives CDR1 ENHRY, CDR2 SYGVKD. The CDR3 contains 15 residues.

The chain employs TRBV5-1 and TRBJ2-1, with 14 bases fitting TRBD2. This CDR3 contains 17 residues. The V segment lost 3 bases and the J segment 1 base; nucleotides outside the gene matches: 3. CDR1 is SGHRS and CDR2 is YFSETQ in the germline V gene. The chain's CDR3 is CASSSGLAGESYNEQFF. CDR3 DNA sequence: TGCGCCAGCAGCTCGGGACTAGCGGGAGAGTCCTACAATGAGCAGTTCTTC.

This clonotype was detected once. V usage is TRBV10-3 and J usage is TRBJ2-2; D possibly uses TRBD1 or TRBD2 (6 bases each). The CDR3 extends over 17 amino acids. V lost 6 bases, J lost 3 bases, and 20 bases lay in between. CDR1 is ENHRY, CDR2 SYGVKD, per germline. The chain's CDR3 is CAISDILVRGDTGELFF. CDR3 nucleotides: TGTGCCATCAGCGATATCTTAGTTAGGGGGGACACCGGGGAGCTGTTTTTT.

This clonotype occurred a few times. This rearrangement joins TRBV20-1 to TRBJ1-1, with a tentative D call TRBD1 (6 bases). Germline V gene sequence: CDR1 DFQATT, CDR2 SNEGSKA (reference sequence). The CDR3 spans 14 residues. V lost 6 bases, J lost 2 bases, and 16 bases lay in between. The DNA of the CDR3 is TGCAGTGCCGCGGAGGACAGTCTAAACACTGAAGCTTTCTTT. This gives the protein CSAAEDSLNTEAFF.

As DNA, the CDR3 is TGTGCCAGCAGTTTATTAGGACTCGCCTCCTACGAGCAGTACTTC. The encoded protein is CASSLLGLASYEQYF. The J gene is TRBJ2-7, the V gene TRBV28; tentative D call: TRBD2 (5 bases). The V end was cut by 1 base, the J end by 0 bases, with 10 bases between. The CDR3 sequence is 15 residues long. Per germline, CDR1 MDHEN and CDR2 SYDVKM.

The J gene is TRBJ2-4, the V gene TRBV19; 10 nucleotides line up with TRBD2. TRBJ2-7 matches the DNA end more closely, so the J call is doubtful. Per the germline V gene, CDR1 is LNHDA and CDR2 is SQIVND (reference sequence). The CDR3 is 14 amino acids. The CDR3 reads CASRPTSGIYEQYF. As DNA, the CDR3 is TGTGCCAGTAGACCCACTAGCGGGATCTACGAGCAGTACTTC.

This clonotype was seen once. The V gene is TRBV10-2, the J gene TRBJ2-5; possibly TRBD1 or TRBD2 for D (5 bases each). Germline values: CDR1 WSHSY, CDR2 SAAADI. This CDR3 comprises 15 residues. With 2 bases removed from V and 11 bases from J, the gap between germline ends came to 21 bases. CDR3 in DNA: TGCGCCAGCAGTGAGGGCAAAATGAGGGGCAATGAGCAGTACTTC. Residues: CASSEGKMRGNEQYF.

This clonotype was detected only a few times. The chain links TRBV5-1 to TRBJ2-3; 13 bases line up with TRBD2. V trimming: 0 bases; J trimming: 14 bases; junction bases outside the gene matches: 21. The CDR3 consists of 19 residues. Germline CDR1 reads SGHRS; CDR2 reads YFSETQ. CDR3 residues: CASSLDSSGTSGMRRYAYF. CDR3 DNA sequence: TGCGCCAGCAGCTTGGACTCCTCCGGGACTAGCGGGATGCGGAGATACGCGTATTTT.

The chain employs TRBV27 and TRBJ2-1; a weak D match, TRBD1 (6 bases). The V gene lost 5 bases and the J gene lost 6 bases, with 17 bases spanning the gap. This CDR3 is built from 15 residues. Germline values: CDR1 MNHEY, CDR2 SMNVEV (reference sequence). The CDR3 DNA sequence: TGTGCCAGCAGTCAGGGGACCATTGGGGCCAATGAGCAGTTCTTC. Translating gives CASSQGTIGANEQFF.

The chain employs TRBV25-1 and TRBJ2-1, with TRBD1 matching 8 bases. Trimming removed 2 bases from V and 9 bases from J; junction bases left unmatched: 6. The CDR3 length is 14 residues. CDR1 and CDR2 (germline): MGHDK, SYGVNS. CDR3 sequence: CASSELAGGVEQFF. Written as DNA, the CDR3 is TGTGCCAGCAGTGAACTGGCAGGGGGCGTTGAGCAGTTCTTC.

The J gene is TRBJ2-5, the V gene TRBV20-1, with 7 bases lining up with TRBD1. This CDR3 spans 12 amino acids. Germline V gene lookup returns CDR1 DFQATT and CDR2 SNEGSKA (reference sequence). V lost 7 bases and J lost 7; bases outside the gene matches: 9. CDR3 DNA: TGCAGTGTCACAGGGGTGGGTGGGACCCAGTACTTC. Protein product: CSVTGVGGTQYF.

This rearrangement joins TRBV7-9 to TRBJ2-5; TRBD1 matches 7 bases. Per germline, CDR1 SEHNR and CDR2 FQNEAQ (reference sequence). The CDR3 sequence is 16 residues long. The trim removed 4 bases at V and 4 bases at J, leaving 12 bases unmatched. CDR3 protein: CASSSPPLGGGETQYF. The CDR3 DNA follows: TGTGCCAGCAGCTCCCCCCCCCTAGGGGGCGGAGAGACCCAGTACTTC.

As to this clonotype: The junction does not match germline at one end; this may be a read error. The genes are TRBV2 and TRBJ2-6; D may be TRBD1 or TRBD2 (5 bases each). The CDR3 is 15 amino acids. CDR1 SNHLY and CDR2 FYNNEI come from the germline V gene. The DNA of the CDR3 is TGTGCCAGCAAGGGACGGCTCTCTGGGGGCAACGTCCTGACTTTC. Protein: CASKGRLSGGNVLTF.

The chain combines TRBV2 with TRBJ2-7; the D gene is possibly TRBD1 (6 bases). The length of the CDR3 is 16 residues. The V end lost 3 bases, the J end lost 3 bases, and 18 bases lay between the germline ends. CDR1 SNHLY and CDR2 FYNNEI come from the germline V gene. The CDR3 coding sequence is TGTGCCAGCAGTGAGGGGGCCAGGGTACTTTTCTACGAGCAGTACTTC. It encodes CASSEGARVLFYEQYF.

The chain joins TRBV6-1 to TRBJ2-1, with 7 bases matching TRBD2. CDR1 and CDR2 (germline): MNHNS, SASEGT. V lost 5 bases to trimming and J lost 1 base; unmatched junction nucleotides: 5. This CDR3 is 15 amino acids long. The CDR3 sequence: CASSISGPSYNEQFF. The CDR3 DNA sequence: TGTGCCAGCAGTATTAGCGGGCCATCCTACAATGAGCAGTTCTTC.

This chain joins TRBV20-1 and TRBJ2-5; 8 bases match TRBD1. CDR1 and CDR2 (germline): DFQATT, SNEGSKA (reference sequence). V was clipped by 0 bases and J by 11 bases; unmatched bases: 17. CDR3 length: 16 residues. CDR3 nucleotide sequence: TGCAGTGCTAGAGATCCCTGGACAGGGAGATACAATGAGCAGTACTTC. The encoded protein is CSARDPWTGRYNEQYF.

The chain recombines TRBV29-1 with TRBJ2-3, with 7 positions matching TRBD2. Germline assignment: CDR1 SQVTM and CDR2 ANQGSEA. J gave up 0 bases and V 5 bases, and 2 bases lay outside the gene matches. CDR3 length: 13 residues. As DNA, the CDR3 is TGCAGCGTTCTTAGCGGGAGCACAGATACGCAGTATTTT. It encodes CSVLSGSTDTQYF.

DNA for the CDR3: TGCAGCGGGGACAGGCCCTACAATGAGCAGTTCTTC. Encoded protein: CSGDRPYNEQFF. V and J are TRBV29-1 and TRBJ2-1; TRBD1 matches 8 bases. Trimming took 7 bases from V and 2 from J; bases not matched to a gene: 1. Germline CDR1 is SQVTM and CDR2 is ANQGSEA. The CDR3 sequence is 12 residues long.

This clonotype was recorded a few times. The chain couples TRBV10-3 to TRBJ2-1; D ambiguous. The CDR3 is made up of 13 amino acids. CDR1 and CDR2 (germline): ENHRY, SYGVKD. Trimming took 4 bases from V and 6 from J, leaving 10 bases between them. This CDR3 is CAISGSAVNEQFF. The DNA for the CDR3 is TGTGCCATCAGTGGCTCCGCAGTCAATGAGCAGTTCTTC.

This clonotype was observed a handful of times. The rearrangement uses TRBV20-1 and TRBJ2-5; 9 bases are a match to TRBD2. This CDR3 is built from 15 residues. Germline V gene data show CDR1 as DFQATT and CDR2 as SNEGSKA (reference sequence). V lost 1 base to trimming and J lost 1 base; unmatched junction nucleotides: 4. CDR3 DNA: TGCAGTGCTAGAGCGTTTAGCGGGAGCCAAGAGACCCAGTACTTC. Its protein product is CSARAFSGSQETQYF.

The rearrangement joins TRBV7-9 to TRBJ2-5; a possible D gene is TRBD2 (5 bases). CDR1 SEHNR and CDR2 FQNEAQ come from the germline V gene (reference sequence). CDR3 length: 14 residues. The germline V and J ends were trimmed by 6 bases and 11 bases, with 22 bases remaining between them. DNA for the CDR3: TGTGCCAGCAGGGAAGCCGGGGTAGTAAATGAGCAGTACTTC. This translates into CASREAGVVNEQYF. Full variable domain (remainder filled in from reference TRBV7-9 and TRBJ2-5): DTGVSQNPRHKITKRGQNVTFRCDPISEHNRLYWYRQTLGQGPEFLTYFQNEAQLEKSRLLSDRFSAERPKGSFSTLEIQRTEQGDSAMYLCASREAGVVNEQYFGPGTRLLVL.

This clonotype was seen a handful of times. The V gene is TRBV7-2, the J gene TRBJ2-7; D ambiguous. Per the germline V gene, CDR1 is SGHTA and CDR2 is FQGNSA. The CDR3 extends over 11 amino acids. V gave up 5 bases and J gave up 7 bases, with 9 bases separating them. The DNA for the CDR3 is TGTGCCAGCAGCCCCGTGTTAGAGCAGTACTTC. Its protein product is CASSPVLEQYF. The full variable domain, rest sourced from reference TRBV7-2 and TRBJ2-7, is GAGVSQSPSNKVTEKGKDVELRCDPISGHTALYWYRQSLGQGLEFLIYFQGNSAPDKSGLPSDRFSAERTGGSVSTLTIQRTQQEDSAVYLCASSPVLEQYFGPGTRLTVT.

The CDR3 nucleotides are TGTGCCACCCTGGGACAGGGGAACAGATACGCGTATTTT. Protein sequence: CATLGQGNRYAYF. The chain is built from TRBV25-1 and TRBJ2-3, with 10 bases lining up with TRBD1. CDR3 length: 13 residues. Per germline, CDR1 MGHDK and CDR2 SYGVNS. The J segment lost 14 bases and the V segment lost 10 bases, leaving 15 bases of the junction unmatched.